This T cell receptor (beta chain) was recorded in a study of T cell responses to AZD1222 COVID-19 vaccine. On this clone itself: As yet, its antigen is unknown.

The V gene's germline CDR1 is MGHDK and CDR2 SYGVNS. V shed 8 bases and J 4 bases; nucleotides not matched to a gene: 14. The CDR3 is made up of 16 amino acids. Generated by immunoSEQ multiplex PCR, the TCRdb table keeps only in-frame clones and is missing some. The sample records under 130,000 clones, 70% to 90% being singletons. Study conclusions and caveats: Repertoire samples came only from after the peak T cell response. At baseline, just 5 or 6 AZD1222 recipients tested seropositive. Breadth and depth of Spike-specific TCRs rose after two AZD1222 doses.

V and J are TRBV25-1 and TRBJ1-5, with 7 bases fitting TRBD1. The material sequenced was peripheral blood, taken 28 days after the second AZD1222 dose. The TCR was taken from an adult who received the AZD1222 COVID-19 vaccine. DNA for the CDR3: TGTGCCAGCGTTGGGGCTACCGGGACAGCTAATCAGCCCCAGCATTTT. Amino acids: CASVGATGTANQPQHF.